These T cell receptor beta chains were read from a single sample in a study of blood T cell repertoires in COVID-19. The method was immunoSEQ multiplex PCR; TCRdb's version includes in-frame clones alone and lacks a portion of them. The sample holds around 97,000 clones, about 90% seen once. The sequenced sample was peripheral blood. These receptor sequences come from a human donor in a cohort sampled during active COVID-19. CDR3s include the opening cysteine and the closing phenylalanine or tryptophan. A D gene is named only where the DNA matches it firmly. A row's size may be missing; if present it is once, few, many or a size class.

>TRBJ1-2|-|-|14|TRBV14
CASSQAVRGGGYTF
TGTGCCAGCAGCCAAGCGGTCCGGGGAGGTGGCTACACCTTC
>TRBJ2-7|-|-|13|TRBV20-1
CSASGGRDYEQYF
TGCAGTGCTAGTGGGGGGCGCGACTACGAGCAGTACTTC
>TRBJ2-5|-|TRBD2|15|TRBV5-1
CASSSLAGLGETQYF
TGCGCCAGCAGCTCACTAGCGGGGTTGGGAGAGACCCAGTACTTC
>TRBJ1-2|-|-|15|TRBV27
CASSLEWASRGGYTF
TGTGCCAGCAGTCTCGAATGGGCGTCCCGGGGAGGCTACACCTTC
>TRBJ1-5|-|-|16|TRBV5-1
CASSLDLAGGNQPQHF
TGCGCCAGCAGCTTGGATTTAGCGGGGGGCAATCAGCCCCAGCATTTT
>TRBJ2-5|-|-|13|TRBV7-8
CASSLATGETQYF
TGTGCCAGCAGCTTAGCGACCGGGGAGACCCAGTACTTC
>TRBJ2-1|-|TRBD2|15|TRBV5-1
CASSSRTSGMGEQFF
TGCGCCAGCAGCTCTCGGACTAGCGGGATGGGTGAGCAGTTCTTC
>TRBJ2-1|-|-|17|TRBV19
CASSIGSRAGGYNEQFF
TGTGCCAGTAGTATAGGGTCAAGGGCGGGCGGCTACAATGAGCAGTTCTTC
>TRBJ2-7|-|-|14|TRBV21-1
CASSIKAATYEQYF
TGTGCCAGCAGCATAAAAGCGGCGACCTACGAGCAGTACTTC
>TRBJ2-7|-|TRBD1|14|TRBV5-1
CASSQGQGGYEQYF
TGCGCCAGCAGCCAAGGACAGGGCGGCTACGAGCAGTACTTC
>TRBJ1-5|-|TRBD1|12|TRBV29-1
CSARTGDQPQHF
TGCAGCGCCAGGACAGGGGATCAGCCCCAGCATTTT
>TRBJ1-5|-|TRBD1|15|TRBV10-3
CAISPGTGQNQPQHF
TGTGCCATCAGTCCCGGGACAGGGCAGAATCAGCCCCAGCATTTT
>TRBJ1-2|-|-|14|TRBV10-3
CAIRGSQVQPGYTF
TGTGCCATCAGGGGCAGTCAAGTCCAACCCGGCTACACCTTC
>TRBJ2-7|few|-|19|TRBV28
CASSFSRGLGSVFTYEQYF
TGTGCCAGCAGTTTTTCAAGAGGCCTAGGTAGCGTCTTTACCTACGAGCAGTACTTC
>TRBJ2-5|-|-|15|TRBV9
CASSPHQTVVETQYF
TGTGCCAGCAGCCCCCATCAGACAGTCGTAGAGACCCAGTACTTC
>TRBJ2-3|-|TRBD1|16|TRBV5-1
CASSLGTGVSTDTQYF
TGCGCCAGCAGCTTGGGTACAGGGGTTAGCACAGATACGCAGTATTTT
>TRBJ1-4|-|-|16|TRBV7-8
CASSHGGYATNEKLFF
TGTGCCAGCAGCCACGGGGGGTATGCAACTAATGAAAAACTGTTTTTT
>TRBJ1-1|-|TRBD1|15|TRBV3-1/TRBV3-2
CASSLTRQGDTEAFF
TGTGCCAGCAGCCTCACCCGCCAGGGGGACACTGAAGCTTTCTTT
>TRBJ2-5|-|TRBD1|15|TRBV5-1
CASSFGTGGRETQYF
TGCGCCAGCAGCTTCGGGACAGGGGGTCGGGAGACCCAGTACTTC
>TRBJ1-5|-|TRBD1|17|TRBV5-1
CASSLEPGGSSNQPQHF
TGCGCCAGCAGCTTGGAACCAGGGGGCAGCAGCAATCAGCCCCAGCATTTT
>TRBJ2-3|-|-|14|TRBV29-1
CSVEADSRTDTQYF
TGCAGCGTTGAAGCCGACAGCCGCACAGATACGCAGTATTTT
>TRBJ1-4|once|-|12|TRBV20-1
CSASKPREKLFF
TGCAGTGCTAGTAAGCCGCGTGAAAAACTGTTTTTT
>TRBJ1-1|few|TRBD1|15|TRBV4-1
CASSLQGAMNTEAFF
TGCGCCAGCAGCCTACAGGGGGCAATGAACACTGAAGCTTTCTTT
>TRBJ2-5|-|-|16|TRBV4-1
CASSHRTEGGQETQYF
TGCGCCAGCAGCCACCGGACGGAGGGGGGGCAAGAGACCCAGTACTTC
>TRBJ2-7|-|TRBD2|13|TRBV6-5
CASSPLLALEQYF
TGTGCCAGCAGTCCCCTACTAGCGCTCGAGCAGTACTTC
>TRBJ1-2|-|TRBD1|14|TRBV5-1
CASSFDQGAEGYTF
TGCGCCAGCAGCTTTGATCAGGGGGCTGAAGGCTACACCTTC
>TRBJ2-3|-|TRBD2|16|TRBV3-1/TRBV3-2
CASSRTGTRASDTQYF
TGTGCCAGCAGCCGTACCGGGACTAGGGCCTCAGATACGCAGTATTTT
>TRBJ1-2|-|-|11|TRBV6-5
CASSSHGGYTF
TGTGCCAGCAGCTCTCACGGGGGCTACACCTTC
>TRBJ1-4|-|-|15|TRBV7-6
CASSFRQTTNEKLFF
TGTGCCAGCAGCTTCCGACAGACAACTAATGAAAAACTGTTTTTT
>TRBJ2-5|once|TRBD2|15|TRBV6-2/TRBV6-3
CASSYVGGIQETQYF
TGTGCCAGCAGTTACGTGGGGGGGATCCAAGAGACCCAGTACTTC
>TRBJ1-1|-|TRBD1|13|TRBV29-1
CSSAGGWSTEAFF
TGCAGCTCCGCAGGGGGCTGGAGCACTGAAGCTTTCTTT
>TRBJ2-2|-|TRBD2|15|TRBV29-1
CSVRLAGGLTGELFF
TGCAGCGTTAGACTAGCGGGAGGGCTTACCGGGGAGCTGTTTTTT
>TRBJ2-7|-|-|14|TRBV5-6
CASSFGGSPYEQYF
TGTGCCAGCAGCTTTGGAGGGAGTCCCTACGAGCAGTACTTC
>TRBJ2-1|few|-|15|TRBV5-1
CASSLSEDSANEQFF
TGCGCCAGCAGCTTAAGTGAGGACTCTGCCAATGAGCAGTTCTTC
>TRBJ1-2|-|-|15|TRBV4-2
CASSQYKGAPGGYTF
TGTGCCAGCAGCCAGTATAAAGGGGCGCCGGGTGGCTACACCTTC
>TRBJ2-7|-|TRBD1|15|TRBV2
CASSPWTGGFDEQYF
TGTGCCAGCAGCCCCTGGACAGGGGGGTTCGACGAGCAGTACTTC
>TRBJ1-5|-|-|18|TRBV6-2/TRBV6-3
CASSSRRLRVEIDQPQHF
TGTGCCAGCAGTTCCCGGCGTCTGAGGGTAGAAATCGATCAGCCCCAGCATTTT
>TRBJ1-5|-|-|11|TRBV19
CASSTEEPQHF
TGTGCCAGTAGTACCGAGGAGCCCCAGCATTTT
>TRBJ1-5|-|-|12|TRBV6-5
CASMRGGQPQHF
TGTGCCAGCATGCGGGGGGGACAGCCCCAGCATTTT
>TRBJ2-2|-|TRBD2|16|TRBV18
CASSPRSGGRVGELFF
TGTGCCAGCTCACCAAGGAGCGGGGGGCGCGTCGGGGAGCTGTTTTTT
>TRBJ1-2|few|-|14|TRBV4-1
CASSQDRGRYGYTF
TGCGCCAGCAGCCAAGATAGAGGCCGGTACGGCTACACCTTC
>TRBJ2-7|-|-|12|TRBV2
CASSNQGYEQYF
TGTGCCAGCAGTAATCAGGGGTACGAGCAGTACTTC
>TRBJ1-2|once|-|14|TRBV5-6
CASSLWGGDYGYTF
TGTGCCAGCAGCTTGTGGGGGGGTGACTATGGCTACACCTTC
>TRBJ1-6|-|-|15|TRBV6-5
CASSKQGTRNSPLHF
TGTGCCAGCAGTAAACAGGGTACCCGGAATTCACCCCTCCACTTT
>TRBJ2-2|-|-|16|TRBV5-1
CASSFDGASNTGELFF
TGCGCCAGCAGCTTTGATGGGGCTTCGAACACCGGGGAGCTGTTTTTT
>TRBJ1-5|-|TRBD1|17|TRBV13
CASSTRQGTWSNQPQHF
TGTGCCAGCAGCACGAGACAGGGAACGTGGAGCAATCAGCCCCAGCATTTT
>TRBJ2-7|-|TRBD1|13|TRBV12-5
CASGQGTGAFLYF
TGTGCTAGTGGTCAGGGGACAGGGGCTTTTTTGTACTTC
>TRBJ2-1|-|-|13|TRBV5-1
CASSLRGGNEQFF
TGCGCCAGCAGCTTGCGAGGGGGCAATGAGCAGTTCTTC
>TRBJ1-1|-|-|13|TRBV2
CASSIGLRTEAFF
TGTGCCAGCAGTATTGGTTTGAGGACTGAAGCTTTCTTT
>TRBJ2-7|-|TRBD1|15|TRBV5-1
CASSLRDRGWYEQYF
TGCGCCAGCAGCCTCCGGGACAGGGGGTGGTACGAGCAGTACTTC
>TRBJ2-7|-|TRBD1|13|TRBV7-9
CASSTGQGREQYF
TGTGCCAGCAGCACCGGACAGGGTAGGGAGCAGTACTTC
>TRBJ2-1|-|TRBD2|22|TRBV19
CASSSWTAKGLAGSRSYNEQFF
TGTGCCAGTAGTTCCTGGACAGCTAAAGGACTAGCGGGGAGTCGCTCCTACAATGAGCAGTTCTTC
>TRBJ1-5|few|-|15|TRBV3-1/TRBV3-2
CASSQDGEAHQPQHF
TGTGCCAGCAGCCAAGATGGGGAGGCTCATCAGCCCCAGCATTTT
>TRBJ2-2|-|-|12|TRBV30
CAWVRNTGELFF
TGTGCCTGGGTGAGAAACACCGGGGAGCTGTTTTTT
>TRBJ2-3|-|-|16|TRBV5-1
CASSKPLGTSTDTQYF
TGCGCCAGCAGCAAACCCCTCGGGACAAGCACAGATACGCAGTATTTT
>TRBJ1-1|-|-|13|TRBV25-1
CASSKDLNTEAFF
TGTGCCAGCAGTAAGGACTTGAACACTGAAGCTTTCTTT
>TRBJ1-2|-|-|13|TRBV13
CASSTRSGDGYTF
TGTGCCAGCAGCACCAGATCGGGGGATGGCTACACCTTC
>TRBJ1-6|few|-|13|TRBV19
CATSTTGNSPLHF
TGTGCCACTTCGACCACAGGGAATTCACCCCTCCACTTT
>TRBJ1-2|-|TRBD1|15|TRBV2
CASSTTGTGGPGYTF
TGTGCCAGCAGTACTACCGGGACAGGTGGGCCTGGCTACACCTTC
>TRBJ1-2|-|TRBD1|15|TRBV6-5
CASSYSIEGAPGYTF
TGTGCCAGCAGTTACTCGATAGAGGGGGCCCCTGGCTACACCTTC